These 27 T cell receptor beta chains originate from one sample sequenced in a study of blood T cell repertoires in COVID-19. Sequencing used immunoSEQ multiplex PCR; TCRdb keeps in-frame clones, though not all of them. The sample comprises 65,000 or so clones, about 80% of which are singletons, and about 3.4% rests with the top ten. The sequencing sample was made of peripheral blood. These receptors all stem from a man aged 55 to 70 with acute or convalescent COVID-19.

The V call is TRBV6-6, the J call TRBJ1-5, with no clear D. The CDR3 is 14 residues long. V was clipped by 6 bases and J by 1 base, with 10 bases between them. Germline V gene lookup returns CDR1 MNHNY and CDR2 SVGAGI (reference sequence). The CDR3 spells CASSNSGSNQPQHF. CDR3 bases: TGTGCCAGCAGCAACAGTGGGAGCAATCAGCCCCAGCATTTT.

This clone has a single count. The V gene is TRBV5-1, the J gene TRBJ2-5, with D perhaps TRBD2 (6 bases). The CDR3 consists of 15 residues. V dropped 5 bases and J dropped 5 bases, with 19 bases sitting between them. CDR1 is SGHRS, CDR2 YFSETQ, per germline. CDR3 loop: CASSSAGGTGETQYF. The CDR3 DNA is TGCGCCAGCAGTTCGGCAGGCGGGACTGGGGAGACCCAGTACTTC.

This clone was picked up a small number of times. The rearrangement joins TRBV5-1 to TRBJ1-6, with 12 bases that match TRBD1. This CDR3 contains 19 residues. J lost 0 bases, V lost 4 bases, and 8 bases had no gene match. In germline, CDR1 is SGHRS, CDR2 YFSETQ. CDR3 DNA sequence: TGCGCCAGCAGCCAAGGGACAGGGGGCTCGAGCTCCTATAATTCACCCCTCCACTTT. Protein product: CASSQGTGGSSSYNSPLHF.

The V gene is TRBV6-5, the J gene TRBJ2-5; 7 nucleotides agree with TRBD2. The CDR3 is 12 amino acids. In germline, CDR1 is MNHEY, CDR2 SVGAGI. J was trimmed by 5 bases and V by 11 bases; bases with no gene match: 8. The CDR3 region has the DNA TGTGCCTCTGGGAGGGCGAAGGAGACCCAGTACTTC. Translating it yields CASGRAKETQYF.

J is TRBJ1-1 and V is TRBV5-1, with D unresolved. Germline V gene sequence: CDR1 SGHRS, CDR2 YFSETQ. The length of the CDR3 is 14 residues. V was trimmed by 1 base and J by 4 bases, leaving 11 bases between them. The CDR3 nucleotides are TGCGCCAGCAGCTTGATCTCTCTCAGCACTGAAGCTTTCTTT. Its protein product is CASSLISLSTEAFF.

There are a few counts of this clone. V is TRBV28 and J is TRBJ1-4; TRBD1 matches 7 bases. CDR1 is MDHEN, CDR2 SYDVKM, per germline. J gave up 11 bases and V 6 bases, and 12 bases lay outside the gene matches. The CDR3 is 14 amino acids. CDR3: CASSLDPTGMKLFF. CDR3 nucleotide sequence: TGTGCCAGCAGCCTAGACCCGACAGGGATGAAACTGTTTTTT.

This chain uses TRBV5-1 with TRBJ2-1, with D possibly TRBD1 on 6 matching bases. Germline V CDR1 and CDR2: SGHRS, YFSETQ. The length of the CDR3 is 15 residues. The V end lost 3 bases, the J end lost 8 bases, and 18 bases lay between the germline ends. CDR3: CASSWEKGVGDEQFF. The CDR3 DNA reads as TGCGCCAGCAGCTGGGAAAAGGGGGTGGGCGATGAGCAGTTCTTC. The full variable domain, in which reference TRBV5-1 and TRBJ2-1 provide the parts outside the CDR3, is KAGVTQTPRYLIKTRGQQVTLSCSPISGHRSVSWYQQTPGQGLQFLFEYFSETQRNKGNFPGRFSGRQFSNSRSEMNVSTLELGDSALYLCASSWEKGVGDEQFFGPGTRLTVL.

The chain has TRBV5-1 and TRBJ1-1; 7 bases are shared with TRBD1. V was clipped by 0 bases and J by 4 bases; unmatched bases: 6. The CDR3 sequence is 15 residues long. Per the germline V gene, CDR1 is SGHRS and CDR2 is YFSETQ. DNA of the CDR3: TGCGCCAGCAGCTTGGAAGACAGGGAAGGCACTGAAGCTTTCTTT. Encoded protein: CASSLEDREGTEAFF.

The chain uses TRBV2 and TRBJ2-1, with D possibly matching TRBD2 (5 bases). CDR3 length equals 12 residues. V shed 7 bases and J shed 4 bases, with 8 bases lying between them. Germline values: CDR1 SNHLY, CDR2 FYNNEI. The CDR3 DNA sequence: TGTGCCAGCACGGCGGGTTACAATGAGCAGTTCTTC. Translation gives CASTAGYNEQFF.

The V gene is TRBV6-5, the J gene TRBJ1-5; 10 bases align to TRBD1. The J segment lost 4 bases and the V segment lost 6 bases, leaving 3 bases of the junction unmatched. Looked up from germline, CDR1 is MNHEY and CDR2 is SVGAGI. The CDR3 consists of 14 residues. The CDR3 spells CASRGGQGNQPQHF. The CDR3 DNA reads TGTGCCAGCAGGGGGGGACAGGGGAATCAGCCCCAGCATTTT.

Regarding this clone: Germline is not matched at one junction end, which may reflect a read error. The chain carries TRBV5-1 and TRBJ2-3; 9 bases agree with TRBD2. The CDR3 spans 14 residues. CDR1 is SGHRS, CDR2 YFSETQ, per germline. The CDR3 sequence: CASSPGTSIDTQYF. The CDR3 coding sequence is TGCGCCAGCTCTCCCGGGACTAGCATAGATACGCAGTATTTT.

This chain links TRBV27 with TRBJ2-5; 11 bases align to TRBD2. The V gene's germline CDR1 is MNHEY and CDR2 SMNVEV (reference sequence). CDR3 length: 15 residues. The J segment lost 7 bases and the V segment lost 4 bases, leaving 8 bases of the junction unmatched. In DNA form, the CDR3 reads TGTGCCAGCAGTTCCCCTAGCGGGGGGCGGGGGACCCAGTACTTC. The encoded protein is CASSSPSGGRGTQYF.

V and J are TRBV28 and TRBJ2-6; 8 positions match TRBD1. Germline loops: CDR1 MDHEN, CDR2 SYDVKM. The CDR3 is 18 residues long. The trim removed 4 bases at V and 0 bases at J, leaving 8 bases unmatched. The CDR3 loop is CASSSYRDRFSGANVLTF. CDR3 nucleotide sequence: TGTGCCAGCAGTTCGTATCGGGACAGGTTCTCTGGGGCCAACGTCCTGACTTTC.

V usage is TRBV4-1 and J usage is TRBJ1-2; 8 bases fit TRBD1. This CDR3 contains 16 residues. The germline CDR1 and CDR2 sequences are MGHRA and YSYEKL. V dropped 1 base and J dropped 4; count of bases not matched to a gene: 8. For the CDR3, the DNA is TGCGCCAGCAGCCAAGGCTCCAGGGGGCGAGGCTATGGCTACACCTTC. This sequence encodes CASSQGSRGRGYGYTF.

The chain couples TRBV5-8 to TRBJ1-6, with a possible D match to TRBD1 (6 bases). Trimming left V 3 bases short and J 7 bases short, with 14 bases between. In germline, CDR1 is SGHTS, CDR2 YDEGEE. This CDR3 comprises 15 residues. The CDR3 DNA reads as TGTGCCAGCAGCTGGGGGGGGCCGGGGAATTCACCCCTCCACTTT. This sequence encodes CASSWGGPGNSPLHF.

The chain joins TRBV7-6 to TRBJ1-2; TRBD1 aligns across 10 bases. CDR1 SGHVS and CDR2 FNYEAQ come from the germline V gene. Trimming removed 2 bases from V and 8 bases from J; junction bases left unmatched: 2. This CDR3 spans 13 amino acids. This CDR3 reads CASSLMTGGGYTF. The CDR3 region has the DNA TGTGCCAGCAGCTTAATGACAGGGGGCGGCTACACCTTC.

V gene TRBV7-9 combines with J gene TRBJ2-5; TRBD2 might be the D (5 bases). The CDR3 sequence is 14 residues long. Germline CDR1 reads SEHNR; CDR2 reads FQNEAQ (reference sequence). V lost 3 bases and J lost 2, with 10 bases in between. CDR3 sequence reads: CASSLVSGQETQYF. CDR3 DNA sequence: TGTGCCAGCAGCTTGGTTTCGGGGCAAGAGACCCAGTACTTC.

The chain links TRBV5-4 to TRBJ1-4; 7 positions agree with TRBD1. The junction had 8 bases not matched to a gene; V was cut back by 4 bases and J by 5 bases. The CDR3 spans 15 residues. Germline CDR1 reads SGHNT; CDR2 reads YYREEE (reference sequence). The CDR3: CASSNKQGPNEKLFF. The CDR3 DNA sequence: TGTGCCAGCAGCAACAAACAGGGGCCGAATGAAAAACTGTTTTTT.

The DNA of the CDR3 is TGTGCCTGGAGTTCGGGTTACGGCAATCAGCCCCAGCATTTT. This codes for CAWSSGYGNQPQHF. V gene TRBV30 combines with J gene TRBJ1-5; D unclear. Trimming took off 2 bases at V and 2 bases at J, with 10 bases between the two ends. The CDR3 has 14 residues. CDR1 and CDR2 from the germline V gene are GTSNPN and SVGIG (reference sequence). Based on the CDR3 plus reference TRBV30 and TRBJ1-5, the full variable domain is SQTIHQWPATLVQPVGSPLSLECTVEGTSNPNLYWYRQAAGRGLQLLFYSVGIGQISSEVPQNLSASRPQDRQFILSSKKLLLSDSGFYLCAWSSGYGNQPQHFGDGTRLSIL.

The rearrangement links TRBV2 to TRBJ2-1; D is possibly TRBD2 (5 bases). The germline V gene has CDR1 SNHLY and CDR2 FYNNEI. V was clipped by 0 bases and J by 3 bases, with 12 bases between them. The CDR3 is 16 amino acids. This chain's CDR3 is CASSEAGPAGYNEQFF. In DNA form, the CDR3 reads TGTGCCAGCAGTGAAGCGGGCCCGGCGGGCTACAATGAGCAGTTCTTC.

This chain uses TRBV4-1 with TRBJ2-1; the match to TRBD2 covers 11 bases. The length of the CDR3 is 16 residues. V shed 0 bases and J 8 bases; nucleotides not matched to a gene: 6. The germline V gene encodes CDR1 MGHRA and CDR2 YSYEKL. The DNA of the CDR3 is TGCGCCAGCAGCCAAGATAGCCTAGCGGGGGGACATGAGCAGTTCTTC. It encodes CASSQDSLAGGHEQFF.

The gene calls are TRBV2 and TRBJ2-5; possible D gene TRBD2, 6 bases. V was trimmed by 1 base and J by 4 bases, leaving 13 bases between them. CDR3 length: 15 amino acids. The germline gives CDR1 SNHLY, CDR2 FYNNEI. Here the CDR3 DNA reads TGTGCCAGCAGTGAAGGGAGGGCAGGGCGAGAGACCCAGTACTTC. It is translated as CASSEGRAGRETQYF.

The rearrangement uses TRBV10-2 and TRBJ2-1; D perhaps matches TRBD1 (5 bases). The V gene's germline CDR1 is WSHSY and CDR2 SAAADI. This CDR3 comprises 13 residues. Between the trimmed V and J ends, which lost 3 bases and 4 bases, there was a span of 7 bases. CDR3 region: CASSDDRYNEQFF. In DNA form, the CDR3 reads TGCGCCAGCAGTGACGACAGATACAATGAGCAGTTCTTC.

This clone was seen only once. V is TRBV5-1 and J is TRBJ1-2, with 7 bases fitting TRBD1. The CDR3 extends over 14 amino acids. Germline values: CDR1 SGHRS, CDR2 YFSETQ. V was clipped by 4 bases and J by 0 bases; unmatched bases: 3. The CDR3: CASSRDRANYGYTF. The CDR3 nucleotides read TGCGCCAGCAGCCGGGACAGAGCTAACTATGGCTACACCTTC.

Here the CDR3 reads CASRPQGQETQYF. The CDR3 coding sequence is TGCGCCAGCAGACCCCAGGGTCAAGAGACCCAGTACTTC. The J gene is TRBJ2-5, the V gene TRBV4-1, with a weak D call TRBD1 (5 bases). V lost 6 bases and J lost 2, with 10 bases in between. This CDR3 region has 13 residues. Germline loops: CDR1 MGHRA, CDR2 YSYEKL.

This clone was seen a single time. Other DNA sequences from this sample encode an identical CDR3 as well. V gene TRBV5-1 combines with J gene TRBJ2-1; TRBD1 agrees at 7 bases. Germline V CDR1 and CDR2: SGHRS, YFSETQ. V shed 6 bases, J shed 3 bases, and the junction held 3 bases outside the gene matches. This CDR3 comprises 13 residues. In nucleotides, the CDR3 is TGCGCCAGCACCCGGGACAGCTACAATGAGCAGTTCTTC. Its protein product is CASTRDSYNEQFF. Full variable domain (outside the CDR3, taken from reference TRBV5-1 and TRBJ2-1): KAGVTQTPRYLIKTRGQQVTLSCSPISGHRSVSWYQQTPGQGLQFLFEYFSETQRNKGNFPGRFSGRQFSNSRSEMNVSTLELGDSALYLCASTRDSYNEQFFGPGTRLTVL.

The V call is TRBV24-1, the J call TRBJ2-3, with 7 bases fitting TRBD1. Germline loops: CDR1 KGHDR, CDR2 SFDVKD. The CDR3 has 15 residues. Trimming at V came to 7 bases and at J to 5 bases, leaving 11 bases not matched to a gene. The CDR3 sequence is CATSSSTGAGDTQYF. In DNA, the CDR3 is TGTGCCACCAGCTCTTCAACAGGGGCGGGAGATACGCAGTATTTT.